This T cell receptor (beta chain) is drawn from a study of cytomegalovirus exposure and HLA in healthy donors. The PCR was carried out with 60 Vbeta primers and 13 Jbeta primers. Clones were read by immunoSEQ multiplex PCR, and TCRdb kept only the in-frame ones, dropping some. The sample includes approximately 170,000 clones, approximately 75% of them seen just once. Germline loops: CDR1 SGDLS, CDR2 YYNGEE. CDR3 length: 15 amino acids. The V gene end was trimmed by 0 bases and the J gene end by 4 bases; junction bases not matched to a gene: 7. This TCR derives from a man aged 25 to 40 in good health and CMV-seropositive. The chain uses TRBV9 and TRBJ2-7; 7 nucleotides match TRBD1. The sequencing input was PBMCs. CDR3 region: CASSVGGTAVYEQYF. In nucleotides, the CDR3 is TGTGCCAGCAGCGTAGGGGGGACAGCCGTTTACGAGCAGTACTTC.